The rows below give T cell receptor beta chains drawn from one sample of a study. TCRdb re-derived calls from the 5' RACE reads in MiXCR, one entry per CDR3 protein. Of 10,000 to 15,000 distinct CDR3 sequences in the sample, under 25% were seen once. The source material was naive CD4+ T cells sorted from blood. The receptors here all came from a female donor with breast cancer. Each CDR3 is given with its conserved first and last residue. The D gene is left open where the match is weak. Size is omitted from some rows. Given values are once, few, many or a class for expanded clones.

cdr3_aa | cdr3_nt | j_call | d_call | clone_size | v_call
CASSLGRGANTEAFF | TGTGCCAGCAGTTTAGGCAGGGGGGCGAACACTGAAGCTTTCTTT | TRBJ1-1 | TRBD1 | few | TRBV27
CASAKRYTGRVSYEQYF | TGTGCCAGCGCAAAACGGTATACGGGACGGGTCTCCTACGAGCAGTACTTC | TRBJ2-7 | - | - | TRBV11-2
CAWSVRGSYNEQFF | TGTGCCTGGAGTGTACGAGGCTCCTACAATGAGCAGTTCTTC | TRBJ2-1 | - | few | TRBV30
CATSLQSSEVNFF | TGTGCCACCAGCCTACAGAGTTCGGAGGTTAATTTCTTC | TRBJ2-1 | - | many | TRBV15
CASSQQTGNTEAFF | TGTGCCAGCAGCCAGCAGACAGGGAACACTGAAGCTTTCTTT | TRBJ1-1 | - | few | TRBV3-1
CASSPRTSRRNEQFF | TGTGCCAGCAGCCCACGGACTAGCAGGAGAAATGAGCAGTTCTTC | TRBJ2-1 | TRBD2 | once | TRBV4-2
CASNPRGTDAFF | TGTGCCAGCAACCCGAGGGGCACTGATGCTTTCTTT | TRBJ1-1 | - | once | TRBV6-1
CASSPGARATEAFF | TGCGCCAGTAGCCCTGGTGCACGGGCCACTGAAGCTTTCTTT | TRBJ1-1 | - | - | TRBV5-1
CASRPGGTNEKLFF | TGTGCCAGCAGACCGGGGGGTACTAATGAAAAACTGTTTTTT | TRBJ1-4 | - | medium-sized | TRBV6-6
CASSYGDRPAYEQYF | TGTGCCAGCAGTTATGGGGACAGGCCGGCCTACGAGCAGTACTTC | TRBJ2-7 | TRBD1 | medium-sized | TRBV6-5
CASSFPRQGAYEQYF | TGCGCCAGCAGCTTCCCTCGACAGGGGGCCTACGAGCAGTACTTC | TRBJ2-7 | TRBD1 | many | TRBV5-1
CSARGQSVGLFF | TGCAGTGCTAGAGGTCAGTCCGTTGGGCTGTTCTTC | TRBJ2-1 | - | - | TRBV20-1
CCARYYGTSAGYTF | TGCTGTGCTAGATATTACGGGACCTCTGCGGGCTACACCTTC | TRBJ1-2 | - | once | TRBV20-1
CASSPSSGTDTQYF | TGTGCCAGTTCGCCCAGTTCTGGCACAGATACGCAGTATTTT | TRBJ2-3 | - | few | TRBV5-1
CASSLEMAGANYGYTF | TGTGCCAGCAGCTTAGAGATGGCAGGCGCTAACTATGGCTACACCTTC | TRBJ1-2 | - | many | TRBV7-9
CSLGIRLGRGDEQFF | TGCAGTCTAGGGATTCGACTAGGGCGAGGGGATGAGCAGTTCTTC | TRBJ2-1 | - | - | TRBV20-1
CASTQTGGAQPQHF | TGTGCCAGCACTCAAACAGGAGGGGCTCAGCCCCAGCATTTT | TRBJ1-5 | - | few | TRBV2
CSARDQDTLNYGYTF | TGCAGTGCTAGAGATCAGGACACTCTCAACTATGGCTACACCTTC | TRBJ1-2 | - | - | TRBV20-1
CATSRVQRRSSYNEQFF | TGTGCCACCAGCAGAGTGCAGAGGCGAAGCTCCTACAATGAGCAGTTCTTC | TRBJ2-1 | - | - | TRBV15
CASSLGGTSSYNEQFF | TGTGCCAGCAGCTTAGGAGGGACGAGCTCCTACAATGAGCAGTTCTTC | TRBJ2-1 | - | medium-sized | TRBV7-3
CASSLDRAVETQYF | TGTGCCAGCAGCCTGGACAGGGCCGTCGAGACCCAGTACTTC | TRBJ2-5 | TRBD1 | many | TRBV6-1
CASSQQGEKLFF | TGTGCCAGCAGCCAACAGGGGGAAAAACTGTTTTTT | TRBJ1-4 | - | many | TRBV3-1
CSAAVEGLGGEPQHF | TGCAGCGCCGCGGTGGAGGGGCTAGGGGGTGAGCCCCAGCATTTT | TRBJ1-5 | - | medium-sized | TRBV29-1
CASSVEDIRTLGGQYF | TGTGCCAGCAGCGTAGAGGACATCCGGACGCTTGGGGGGCAGTACTTC | TRBJ2-7 | - | - | TRBV9
CASSSSGTGGNTEAFF | TGCGCCAGCAGCTCATCCGGGACAGGGGGGAACACTGAAGCTTTCTTT | TRBJ1-1 | TRBD1 | many | TRBV5-1
CAWSYPGQVNTEAFF | TGTGCCTGGAGTTATCCGGGACAGGTGAACACTGAAGCTTTCTTT | TRBJ1-1 | TRBD1 | - | TRBV30
CASSGGTGLETRANVLTF | TGTGCCAGCAGTGGGGGGACAGGGCTTGAGACTAGGGCCAACGTCCTGACTTTC | TRBJ2-6 | TRBD1 | medium-sized | TRBV12-3/TRBV12-4
CASSSPAGVSGNTIYF | TGTGCCAGCAGTTCCCCCGCAGGAGTCTCTGGAAACACCATATATTTT | TRBJ1-3 | - | few | TRBV11-2
CASTVGSSTDTQYF | TGTGCCAGCACCGTTGGATCTAGCACAGATACGCAGTATTTT | TRBJ2-3 | - | many | TRBV9
CASSLVQVSNQPQHF | TGTGCCAGCAGCTTGGTCCAGGTGAGCAATCAGCCCCAGCATTTT | TRBJ1-5 | - | medium-sized | TRBV5-8
CASSLLGTGVSNEQFF | TGTGCCAGCAGCTTGCTCGGGACAGGGGTAAGCAATGAGCAGTTCTTC | TRBJ2-1 | TRBD1 | - | TRBV28
CASSARELGGEQSF | TGTGCCAGTAGTGCGCGGGAGTTAGGTGGTGAGCAGTCCTTC | TRBJ2-1 | TRBD2 | - | TRBV6-5
CATSDLRTSGKETQYF | TGTGCCACCAGTGATTTAAGGACTAGCGGAAAAGAGACCCAGTACTTC | TRBJ2-5 | TRBD2 | few | TRBV24-1
CSVVPGQGYEQYF | TGCAGCGTTGTTCCGGGACAGGGGTACGAGCAGTACTTC | TRBJ2-7 | TRBD1 | many | TRBV29-1
CATSRGPDSQGGYTF | TGTGCCACCAGCAGAGGCCCGGACAGCCAAGGTGGCTACACCTTC | TRBJ1-2 | - | medium-sized | TRBV15
CASSEGAGWTDTQYF | TGTGCCAGCAGCGAGGGGGCAGGGTGGACAGATACGCAGTATTTT | TRBJ2-3 | TRBD1 | medium-sized | TRBV9
CASSISAATNEKLFF | - | TRBJ1-4 | - | - | TRBV19
CSVDPTGVGEQYF | TGCAGCGTCGACCCCACAGGGGTTGGCGAGCAGTACTTC | TRBJ2-7 | TRBD1 | few | TRBV29-1
CASSLISGIHNEQFF | TGTGCCAGCAGCTTAATTAGCGGGATCCACAATGAGCAGTTCTTC | TRBJ2-1 | TRBD2 | medium-sized | TRBV11-2
CASSPGGGYNEQFF | TGTGCCAGCAGCCCGGGGGGGGGCTACAATGAGCAGTTCTTC | TRBJ2-1 | TRBD2 | medium-sized | TRBV11-2
CSARDLRAGKGNRPQHF | TGCAGTGCTAGAGATCTCCGTGCCGGGAAGGGTAATCGGCCCCAGCATTTT | TRBJ1-5 | - | - | TRBV20-1
CASSLRLMGTDTQYF | TGCGCCAGCAGCTTGAGGCTTATGGGCACAGATACGCAGTATTTT | TRBJ2-3 | - | many | TRBV5-1
CASSIRTRKYGYTF | TGCGCCAGCAGCATCCGGACAAGGAAATATGGCTACACCTTC | TRBJ1-2 | - | - | TRBV5-1
CASTPGGEGYTF | TGTGCCAGCACCCCGGGTGGAGAAGGCTACACCTTC | TRBJ1-2 | - | many | TRBV12-3/TRBV12-4
CASSLVATGELFF | TGTGCCAGCAGTTTGGTCGCCACCGGGGAGCTGTTTTTT | TRBJ2-2 | - | - | TRBV12-3/TRBV12-4
CASSPTGLAGVNEQYF | TGCGCCAGCAGCCCGACCGGACTAGCGGGAGTCAACGAGCAGTACTTC | TRBJ2-7 | TRBD2 | medium-sized | TRBV5-1
CASSRAIGYQETQYF | TGCGCCAGCAGCCGGGCTATAGGGTACCAAGAGACCCAGTACTTC | TRBJ2-5 | - | medium-sized | TRBV4-1
CASRTGVLNTEAFF | TGTGCCAGCAGGACAGGGGTGCTGAACACTGAAGCTTTCTTT | TRBJ1-1 | TRBD1 | - | TRBV6-1
CSVEGSGRAKNEQFF | TGCAGCGTTGAGGGTAGCGGGAGGGCTAAGAATGAGCAGTTCTTC | TRBJ2-1 | TRBD2 | many | TRBV29-1
CASRTGLGKTEAFF | TGTGCCAGCCGAACCGGGCTCGGGAAGACTGAAGCTTTCTTT | TRBJ1-1 | - | many | TRBV12-3/TRBV12-4
CASSNYEQYF | TGTGCCAGTTCTAACTACGAGCAGTACTTC | TRBJ2-7 | - | medium-sized | TRBV28
CATGLGGGSYNEQFF | TGTGCCACCGGTCTCGGGGGGGGCTCCTACAATGAGCAGTTCTTC | TRBJ2-1 | TRBD2 | once | TRBV24-1
CASSLTKTSTVEQFF | TGTGCCAGCAGCTTAACCAAGACTAGCACAGTTGAGCAGTTCTTC | TRBJ2-1 | TRBD2 | medium-sized | TRBV7-3
CASSLRGALNEQFF | TGTGCCAGCAGCTTAAGGGGCGCGCTGAATGAGCAGTTCTTC | TRBJ2-1 | - | - | TRBV11-2